The 31 T cell receptor beta chains given below trace back to one sample, sequenced in a study of T cells after yellow fever vaccination (dated by TCRdb to between 2018 and 2021). According to the study, the label for this sample's treatment or condition signals: live attenuated yellow fever vaccine strain. The method behind the library was 5' RACE. TCRdb lists the instrument as Illumina NovaSeq 6000. TCRdb cleaned the public reads at Q25 with fastp, built clones with MiXCR and kept in-frame beta chains. Merged by CDR3 protein, the rows form single entries marked with the most common genes and DNA. The sample yields 85,000 to 100,000 distinct CDR3 sequences; around 5.8% were counted once. The ten largest clones take up over 40% of the sample. Here the sequenced sample was CD8+ T cells sorted from PBMCs, taken 10 days after the yellow fever booster vaccination. The receptors derive from a man aged 18 to 35 who received the YFV17D yellow fever vaccine.

Only a few counts were recorded for this clonotype. The CDR3 is CASSQDEGQGIDYGYTF. The CDR3 DNA reads TGCGCCAGCAGCCAAGATGAGGGACAGGGGATCGACTATGGCTACACCTTC. The V gene is TRBV4-1, the J gene TRBJ1-2, with 10 bases lining up with TRBD1. Looked up from germline, CDR1 is MGHRA and CDR2 is YSYEKL. With 0 bases clipped from V and 3 bases from J, the junction kept 7 bases outside the gene matches. The CDR3 spans 17 residues.

This clonotype was detected a few times. The V and J genes are TRBV30 and TRBJ2-4; no reliable D call. Germline CDR1 is GTSNPN and CDR2 is SVGIG (reference sequence). The CDR3 runs to 14 residues. Trimming shortened V by 2 bases and J by 1 base, and 9 bases separated the two germline ends. The CDR3 region has the DNA TGTGCCTGGAGTCCTGGTAGCGCCAAAAACATTCAGTACTTC. It codes for CAWSPGSAKNIQYF.

This clonotype showed up just a few times. J is TRBJ2-2 and V is TRBV20-1; no clear D gene. V lost 1 base, J lost 0 bases, and 12 bases lay in between. CDR3 length: 16 amino acids. CDR1 and CDR2 from the germline V gene are DFQATT and SNEGSKA (reference sequence). DNA of the CDR3: TGCAGTGCTAGAGGAAATACTCGGTCGAACACCGGGGAGCTGTTTTTT. Translating gives CSARGNTRSNTGELFF.

The J gene is TRBJ1-5, the V gene TRBV4-3; D is unclear. The CDR3 runs 13 residues. CDR1 LGHNA and CDR2 YSLEER come from the germline V gene. Between the trimmed V and J ends, which lost 1 base and 4 bases, there was a span of 5 bases. The CDR3 region is CASSQGHNQPQHF. The CDR3 DNA sequence: TGCGCCAGCAGCCAAGGGCATAATCAGCCCCAGCATTTT.

This clonotype was found a few times. This chain connects TRBV3-1 to TRBJ1-1; D is unresolved. Germline CDR1 is LGHDT and CDR2 is YNNKEL (reference sequence). The CDR3 is 15 amino acids. V was trimmed by 5 bases and J by 1 base, leaving 14 bases between them. CDR3 amino acids: CASSSGLEGNTEAFF. In nucleotides, the CDR3 is TGTGCCAGCAGCTCCGGCCTCGAGGGGAACACTGAAGCTTTCTTT.

This clonotype was seen a few times. V usage is TRBV29-1 and J usage is TRBJ1-4, with D unclear. CDR1 is SQVTM and CDR2 is ANQGSEA in the germline V gene. The V end lost 4 bases, the J end lost 10 bases, and 16 bases lay between the germline ends. The CDR3 is 13 amino acids. In DNA, the CDR3 is TGCAGCGTTGCCCGAGGACTGGGTGGAAAACTGTTTTTT. Amino acid sequence: CSVARGLGGKLFF.

V is TRBV28 and J is TRBJ1-5; possible D gene TRBD1, 5 bases. Germline V gene data show CDR1 as MDHEN and CDR2 as SYDVKM. V dropped 3 bases and J dropped 0 bases, with 12 bases sitting between them. The CDR3 loop spans 16 amino acids. CDR3 protein: CASSFPGPASNQPQHF. CDR3 bases: TGTGCCAGCAGTTTCCCAGGGCCCGCTAGCAATCAGCCCCAGCATTTT.

This clonotype showed up just a few times. The V gene is TRBV30, the J gene TRBJ1-2; D is perhaps TRBD1 (6 bases). The CDR3 spans 14 residues. Trimming stripped 0 bases from V and 3 bases from J, with 11 bases between. The germline gives CDR1 GTSNPN, CDR2 SVGIG (reference sequence). The CDR3 spells CAWSVTGRDYGYTF. The CDR3 bases are TGTGCCTGGAGTGTAACAGGGAGGGACTATGGCTACACCTTC.

This clonotype was observed a handful of times. The rearrangement uses TRBV2 and TRBJ2-1; 7 bases are shared with TRBD2. The CDR3 contains 16 residues. Germline V gene lookup returns CDR1 SNHLY and CDR2 FYNNEI. V was clipped by 2 bases and J by 2 bases; unmatched bases: 6. The CDR3 DNA reads as TGTGCCAGCAGTGAAAGTGAAGCGGGGCCCTACAATGAGCAGTTCTTC. Its protein product is CASSESEAGPYNEQFF.

This rearrangement joins TRBV6-1 to TRBJ2-1; 9 bases match TRBD1. Trimming took 7 bases from V and 4 from J; bases not matched to a gene: 8. Germline CDR1 MNHNS, CDR2 SASEGT. The length of the CDR3 is 15 residues. The CDR3 region is CASKEQGAAYNEQFF. The CDR3 bases are TGTGCCAGCAAAGAACAGGGGGCCGCGTACAATGAGCAGTTCTTC.

This rearrangement joins TRBV11-2 to TRBJ2-7; either TRBD1 or TRBD2 may fit D (6 bases each). The CDR3 spans 15 residues. Germline V gene lookup returns CDR1 SGHAT and CDR2 FQNNGV. V was trimmed by 5 bases and J by 4 bases, leaving 18 bases between them. The CDR3 protein is CASSAPLGGPYEQYF. CDR3 in DNA: TGTGCCAGCAGCGCGCCCCTTGGGGGGCCATACGAGCAGTACTTC.

This clonotype came up a few times. The rearrangement joins TRBV7-9 to TRBJ1-4; D unresolved. This CDR3 region has 15 residues. V was clipped by 3 bases and J by 0 bases, with 8 bases between them. Germline V lookup: CDR1 SEHNR, CDR2 FQNEAQ (reference sequence). CDR3 sequence reads: CASSFFSATNEKLFF. In DNA, the CDR3 is TGTGCCAGCAGCTTTTTTTCGGCAACTAATGAAAAACTGTTTTTT.

This chain connects TRBV6-5 to TRBJ1-2; a weak D match, TRBD1 (6 bases). Germline CDR1 and CDR2: MNHEY and SVGAGI. Trimming removed 4 bases from V and 0 bases from J, with 12 bases in between. The CDR3 has 15 amino acids. CDR3 DNA: TGTGCCAGCAGTTTACAGGGAACCTCTAACTATGGCTACACCTTC. This encodes CASSLQGTSNYGYTF.

This clonotype was picked up a small number of times. The V call is TRBV6-5, the J call TRBJ2-3, with D unclear. V dropped 6 bases and J dropped 2 bases, with 12 bases sitting between them. Germline V gene data show CDR1 as MNHEY and CDR2 as SVGAGI. This CDR3 is built from 14 residues. The CDR3 reads CASSSMYHTDTQYF. The CDR3 DNA reads as TGTGCCAGCAGCTCTATGTACCACACAGATACGCAGTATTTT.

V and J are TRBV5-1 and TRBJ2-3, with a possible D match to TRBD2 (5 bases). Trimming removed 0 bases from V and 0 bases from J, with 17 bases in between. CDR1 is SGHRS, CDR2 YFSETQ, per germline. This CDR3 is 18 amino acids long. This CDR3 is CASSLVISASPSTDTQYF. Written as DNA, the CDR3 is TGCGCCAGCAGCTTGGTTATTTCGGCTAGCCCGAGCACAGATACGCAGTATTTT. The full variable domain, completed using reference TRBV5-1 and TRBJ2-3, is KAGVTQTPRYLIKTRGQQVTLSCSPISGHRSVSWYQQTPGQGLQFLFEYFSETQRNKGNFPGRFSGRQFSNSRSEMNVSTLELGDSALYLCASSLVISASPSTDTQYFGPGTRLTVL.

There are a few counts of this clonotype. J is TRBJ2-2 and V is TRBV6-4; 10 bases align to TRBD2. The CDR3 runs 15 residues. The V segment lost 4 bases and the J segment 6 bases; nucleotides outside the gene matches: 5. Per germline, CDR1 MRHNA and CDR2 SNTAGT. In nucleotides, the CDR3 is TGTGCCAGCAGTGCAACCGGGACTAGCGCCGGGGAGCTGTTTTTT. Its translation: CASSATGTSAGELFF.

This chain links TRBV6-4 with TRBJ1-1; D gene uncertain. CDR1 and CDR2 from the germline V gene are MRHNA and SNTAGT. Trimming removed 3 bases at V and 0 bases at J, with 8 bases between. The CDR3 sequence is 14 residues long. The CDR3 sequence: CASSDTSLNTEAFF. CDR3 coding DNA: TGTGCCAGCAGTGATACAAGTCTGAACACTGAAGCTTTCTTT.

The CDR3 bases are TGTGCCACCAGCAGCCCCGACAGGTCCAGCTCCTACAATGAGCAGTTCTTC. Protein: CATSSPDRSSSYNEQFF. The chain carries TRBV15 and TRBJ2-1; a weak D match, TRBD1 (6 bases). Trimming removed 3 bases at V and 0 bases at J, with 15 bases between. This CDR3 is 17 amino acids long. The germline V gene encodes CDR1 LNHNV and CDR2 YYDKDF (reference sequence).

In its sample, this clonotype was seen many times. Sequence at one end of the junction differs from germline and may be a read error. The V gene is TRBV7-7, the J gene TRBJ2-2; D ambiguous. This CDR3 region has 12 residues. Germline CDR1 is SSHAT and CDR2 is FNYEAQ (reference sequence). The CDR3 reads CASSEITGELFF. CDR3 nucleotides: TGTGCTAGCAGCGAGATAACCGGGGAGCTGTTTTTT.

This clonotype was recorded many times. The chain links TRBV4-1 to TRBJ1-4, with no clear D. Germline CDR1 is MGHRA and CDR2 is YSYEKL. CDR3 length: 15 amino acids. Trimming took 1 base from V and 1 from J, leaving 7 bases between them. CDR3 in amino acids: CASSQVEGTNEKLFF. As DNA, the CDR3 is TGCGCCAGCAGCCAAGTGGAGGGAACTAATGAAAAACTGTTTTTT.

The rearrangement joins TRBV12-3 or TRBV12-4 to TRBJ1-4; TRBD1 agrees at 9 bases. V shed 4 bases and J 10 bases; nucleotides not matched to a gene: 7. This CDR3 is built from 14 residues. The CDR3 bases are TGTGCCAGCAGTTCCGGGACAGGGCCGGGAAAACTGTTTTTT. This encodes CASSSGTGPGKLFF.

The rearrangement uses TRBV9 and TRBJ1-2; 11 positions agree with TRBD1. V dropped 3 bases and J dropped 7; count of bases not matched to a gene: 11. This CDR3 has 16 amino acids. Per germline, CDR1 SGDLS and CDR2 YYNGEE. CDR3 loop: CASSADGQGAFAGYTF. The CDR3 DNA is TGTGCCAGCAGCGCCGACGGACAGGGGGCTTTCGCTGGCTACACCTTC.

This clonotype was detected ten times or more. V gene TRBV4-2 combines with J gene TRBJ2-1; perhaps D is TRBD1 or TRBD2 (5 bases each). V gave up 1 base and J gave up 8 bases, with 12 bases separating them. Germline CDR1 reads LGHNA; CDR2 reads YNFKEQ. The CDR3 covers 14 residues. This chain's CDR3 is CASSQGGDGDEQFF. DNA of the CDR3: TGTGCCAGCAGCCAAGGAGGGGACGGCGATGAGCAGTTCTTC.

The chain carries TRBV7-9 and TRBJ2-3; D not certain. This CDR3 is 12 amino acids long. Trimming cost V 6 bases and J 6 bases, with 10 bases left between them. Germline CDR1 SEHNR, CDR2 FQNEAQ (reference sequence). CDR3 in amino acids: CASRPTVDTQYF. The CDR3 region has the DNA TGTGCCAGCAGACCAACGGTGGATACGCAGTATTTT.

The chain recombines TRBV4-3 with TRBJ2-3; the D gene could be TRBD1 or TRBD2 (5 bases each). The CDR3 sequence is 15 residues long. Trimming stripped 3 bases from V and 1 base from J, with 11 bases between. Germline values: CDR1 LGHNA, CDR2 YSLEER. The CDR3 nucleotides are TGCGCCAGCAGCCAGAACATGGGGGGCACAGATACGCAGTATTTT. Translated: CASSQNMGGTDTQYF.

This clonotype has at least ten counts. The DNA of the CDR3 is TGTGCCAGCAGTACTAGCGTGGAACCCAATGAGCAGTTCTTC. This encodes CASSTSVEPNEQFF. V gene TRBV7-9 combines with J gene TRBJ2-1; 7 nucleotides agree with TRBD2. Germline-derived CDR1 and CDR2 are SEHNR and FQNEAQ (reference sequence). Germline trimming cut 6 bases from V and 6 bases from J; bases unmatched to any gene: 8. This CDR3 has 14 residues.

This clonotype was detected only a few times. The chain couples TRBV7-3 to TRBJ2-3; D might be TRBD1 or TRBD2, each matching 6 bases. CDR3 length equals 16 residues. Germline CDR1 is SGHTA and CDR2 is FQGTGA. Trimming cost V 2 bases and J 3 bases, with 15 bases left between them. As DNA, the CDR3 is TGTGCCAGCAGCTTAGAGCCGGGGGCAGGGACAGATACGCAGTATTTT. Translation gives CASSLEPGAGTDTQYF.

This clonotype has only a few counts. J is TRBJ1-3 and V is TRBV20-1; D ambiguous. This CDR3 spans 14 amino acids. Germline assignment: CDR1 DFQATT and CDR2 SNEGSKA (reference sequence). The germline V and J ends were trimmed by 3 bases and 2 bases, with 11 bases remaining between them. CDR3 loop: CSASAPQAGNTIYF. CDR3 DNA sequence: TGCAGTGCTAGTGCCCCCCAGGCTGGAAACACCATATATTTT.

This clonotype has a handful of counts. The CDR3 is CSARLAGGYEQYF. The CDR3 DNA sequence: TGCAGCGCCAGACTAGCGGGGGGCTACGAGCAGTACTTC. The gene calls are TRBV29-1 and TRBJ2-7; 13 bases align to TRBD2. This CDR3 is 13 amino acids long. V shed 7 bases and J 3 bases; nucleotides not matched to a gene: 3. The germline gives CDR1 SQVTM, CDR2 ANQGSEA.

The chain couples TRBV4-1 to TRBJ2-1, with D uncertain. Deletions cut 1 base from V and 5 bases from J, with 12 bases between. Germline assignment: CDR1 MGHRA and CDR2 YSYEKL. The CDR3 sequence is 15 residues long. The CDR3 sequence: CASSQVQYQNNEQFF. Here the CDR3 DNA reads TGCGCCAGCAGCCAAGTACAGTACCAAAACAATGAGCAGTTCTTC.

The sample holds a few counts of this clonotype. The chain couples TRBV5-1 to TRBJ2-7; either TRBD1 or TRBD2 may fit D (6 bases each). V was trimmed by 1 base and J by 5 bases, leaving 10 bases between them. Germline V gene sequence: CDR1 SGHRS, CDR2 YFSETQ. This CDR3 contains 13 residues. In DNA, the CDR3 is TGCGCCAGCAGCTTGACGGGGGCCAACGAGCAGTACGTC. Translation: CASSLTGANEQYV.